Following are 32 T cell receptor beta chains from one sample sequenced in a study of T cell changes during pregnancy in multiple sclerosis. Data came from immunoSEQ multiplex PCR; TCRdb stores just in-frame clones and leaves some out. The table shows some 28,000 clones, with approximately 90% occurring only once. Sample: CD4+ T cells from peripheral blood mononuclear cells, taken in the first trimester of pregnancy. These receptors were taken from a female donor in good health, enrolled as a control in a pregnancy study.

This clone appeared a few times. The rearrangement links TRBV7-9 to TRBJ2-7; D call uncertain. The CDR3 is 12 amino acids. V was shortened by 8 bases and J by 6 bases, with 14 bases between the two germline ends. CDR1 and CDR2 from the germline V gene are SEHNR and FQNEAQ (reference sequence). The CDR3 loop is CASPPKTPEQYF. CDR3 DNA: TGTGCCAGCCCCCCTAAAACCCCCGAGCAGTACTTC.

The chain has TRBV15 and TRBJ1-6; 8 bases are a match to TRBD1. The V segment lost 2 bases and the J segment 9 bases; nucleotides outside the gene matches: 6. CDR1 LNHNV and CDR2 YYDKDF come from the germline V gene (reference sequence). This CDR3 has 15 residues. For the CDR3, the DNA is TGTGCCACCAGCAGACGGACAGGGAGGGTTTCACCCCTCCACTTT. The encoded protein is CATSRRTGRVSPLHF.

The DNA of the CDR3 is TGTGCCAGCAGCCGACCGAGGGGAGGGTGGAACACTGAAGCTTTCTTT. Amino acid sequence: CASSRPRGGWNTEAFF. The V gene is TRBV7-3, the J gene TRBJ1-1, with a tentative D call TRBD1 (5 bases). V lost 5 bases, J lost 1 base, and 17 bases lay in between. Germline V CDR1 and CDR2: SGHTA, FQGTGA. This CDR3 contains 16 residues.

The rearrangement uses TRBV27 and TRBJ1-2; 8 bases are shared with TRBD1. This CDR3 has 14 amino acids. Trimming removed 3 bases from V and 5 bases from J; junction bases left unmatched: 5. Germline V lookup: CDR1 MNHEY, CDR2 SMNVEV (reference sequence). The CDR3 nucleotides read TGTGCCAGCAGTTTCGGACAGGGAACATATGGCTACACCTTC. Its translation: CASSFGQGTYGYTF.

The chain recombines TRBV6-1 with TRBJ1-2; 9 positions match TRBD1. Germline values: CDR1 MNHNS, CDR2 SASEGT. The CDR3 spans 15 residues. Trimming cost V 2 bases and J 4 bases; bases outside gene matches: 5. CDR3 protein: CASSEQQGASYGYTF. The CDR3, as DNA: TGTGCCAGCAGTGAACAACAGGGGGCTTCCTATGGCTACACCTTC.

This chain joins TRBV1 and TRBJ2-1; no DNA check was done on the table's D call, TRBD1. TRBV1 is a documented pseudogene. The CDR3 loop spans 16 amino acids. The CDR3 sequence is CTSSRPIAMGRNEQFF. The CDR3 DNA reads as TGCACCAGCAGCCGACCGATAGCCATGGGGCGCAATGAGCAGTTCTTC.

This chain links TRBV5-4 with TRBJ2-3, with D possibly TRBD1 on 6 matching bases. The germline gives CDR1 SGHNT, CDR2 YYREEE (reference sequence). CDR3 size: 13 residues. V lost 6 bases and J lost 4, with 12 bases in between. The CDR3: CASTRTDSDTQYF. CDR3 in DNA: TGTGCCAGCACTAGGACAGACTCAGATACGCAGTATTTT. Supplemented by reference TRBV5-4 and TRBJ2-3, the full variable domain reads ETGVTQSPTHLIKTRGQQVTLRCSSQSGHNTVSWYQQALGQGPQFIFQYYREEENGRGNFPPRFSGLQFPNYSSELNVNALELDDSALYLCASTRTDSDTQYFGPGTRLTVL.

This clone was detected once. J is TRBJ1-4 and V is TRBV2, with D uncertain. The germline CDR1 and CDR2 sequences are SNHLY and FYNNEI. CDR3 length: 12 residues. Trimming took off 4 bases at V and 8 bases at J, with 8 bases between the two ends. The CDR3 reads CASSAHGEKLFF. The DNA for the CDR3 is TGTGCCAGCAGTGCCCATGGCGAAAAACTGTTTTTT.

The CDR3 region has the DNA TGTGCCAGCAGTACTAGCGGATCCACCGGGGAGCTGTTTTTT. Its protein is CASSTSGSTGELFF. The rearrangement links TRBV28 to TRBJ2-2; 8 nucleotides agree with TRBD2. Losses at the gene ends were 5 bases for V and 4 bases for J; bases not matched to a gene: 3. This CDR3 is 14 amino acids long. Germline V gene lookup returns CDR1 MDHEN and CDR2 SYDVKM.

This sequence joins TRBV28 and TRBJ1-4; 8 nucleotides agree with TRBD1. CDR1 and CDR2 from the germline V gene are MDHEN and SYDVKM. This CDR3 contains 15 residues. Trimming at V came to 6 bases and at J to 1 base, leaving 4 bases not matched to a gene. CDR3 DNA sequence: TGTGCCAGCAGCTCCACAGGGGGAACTAATGAAAAACTGTTTTTT. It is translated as CASSSTGGTNEKLFF.

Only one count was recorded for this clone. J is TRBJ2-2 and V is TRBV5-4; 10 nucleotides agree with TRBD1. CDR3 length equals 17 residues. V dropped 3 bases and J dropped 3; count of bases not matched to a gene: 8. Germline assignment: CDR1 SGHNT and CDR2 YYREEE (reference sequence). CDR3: CASSSRQGAAYTGELFF. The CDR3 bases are TGTGCCAGCAGCTCGAGACAGGGGGCGGCGTACACCGGGGAGCTGTTTTTT.

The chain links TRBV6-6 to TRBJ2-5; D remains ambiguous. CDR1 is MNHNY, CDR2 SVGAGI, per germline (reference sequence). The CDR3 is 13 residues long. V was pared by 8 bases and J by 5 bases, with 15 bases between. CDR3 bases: TGTGCCAGCGGCTGGCGGAGTGAGGAGACCCAGTACTTC. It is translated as CASGWRSEETQYF.

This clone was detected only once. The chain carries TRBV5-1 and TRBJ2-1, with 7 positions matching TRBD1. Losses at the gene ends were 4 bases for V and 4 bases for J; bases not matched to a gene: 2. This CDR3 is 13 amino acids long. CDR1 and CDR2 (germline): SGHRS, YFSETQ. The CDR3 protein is CASSPGQYNEQFF. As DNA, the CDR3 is TGCGCCAGCAGCCCGGGACAGTACAATGAGCAGTTCTTC.

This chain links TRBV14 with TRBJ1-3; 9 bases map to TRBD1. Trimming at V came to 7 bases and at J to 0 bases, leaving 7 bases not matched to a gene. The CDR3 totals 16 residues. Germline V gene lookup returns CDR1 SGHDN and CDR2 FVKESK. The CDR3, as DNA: TGTGCCAGCACAAGGACAGGGGCAATCTCTGGAAACACCATATATTTT. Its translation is CASTRTGAISGNTIYF.

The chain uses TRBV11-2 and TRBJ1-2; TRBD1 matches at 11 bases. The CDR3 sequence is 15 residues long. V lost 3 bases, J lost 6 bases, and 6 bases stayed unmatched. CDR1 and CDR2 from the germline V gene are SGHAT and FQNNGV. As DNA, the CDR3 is TGTGCCAGCAGCTTCTCGACGGGACAGGGGGATGGCTACACCTTC. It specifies CASSFSTGQGDGYTF.

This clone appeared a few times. The CDR3 DNA reads TGTGCCTGGACCTTATACACTGAAGCTTTCTTT. It specifies CAWTLYTEAFF. V is TRBV30 and J is TRBJ1-1; no definite D call. The germline gives CDR1 GTSNPN, CDR2 SVGIG (reference sequence). CDR3 length: 11 amino acids. V lost 4 bases, J lost 3 bases, and 6 bases lay in between. The variable domain in full, completed from reference TRBV30 and TRBJ1-1, reads SQTIHQWPATLVQPVGSPLSLECTVEGTSNPNLYWYRQAAGRGLQLLFYSVGIGQISSEVPQNLSASRPQDRQFILSSKKLLLSDSGFYLCAWTLYTEAFFGQGTRLTVV.

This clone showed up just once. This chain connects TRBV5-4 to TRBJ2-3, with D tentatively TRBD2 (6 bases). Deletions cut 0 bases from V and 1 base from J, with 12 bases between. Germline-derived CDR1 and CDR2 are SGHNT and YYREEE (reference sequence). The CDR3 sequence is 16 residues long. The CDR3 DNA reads TGTGCCAGCAGCTTGGTGGAGGGATTCCGCACAGATACGCAGTATTTT. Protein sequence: CASSLVEGFRTDTQYF.

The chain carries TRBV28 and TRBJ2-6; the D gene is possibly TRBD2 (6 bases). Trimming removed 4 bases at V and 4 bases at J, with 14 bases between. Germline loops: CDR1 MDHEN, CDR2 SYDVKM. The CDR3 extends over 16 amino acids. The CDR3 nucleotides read TGTGCCAGCAGTTCGGCCTTAGCGGCAGGGGCCAACGTCCTGACTTTC. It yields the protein CASSSALAAGANVLTF.

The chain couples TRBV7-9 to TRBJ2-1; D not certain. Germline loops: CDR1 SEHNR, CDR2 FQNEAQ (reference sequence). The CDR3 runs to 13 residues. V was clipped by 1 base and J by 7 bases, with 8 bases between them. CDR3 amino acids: CASSLEPLNEQFF. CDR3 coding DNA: TGTGCCAGCAGCTTAGAGCCCCTAAATGAGCAGTTCTTC.

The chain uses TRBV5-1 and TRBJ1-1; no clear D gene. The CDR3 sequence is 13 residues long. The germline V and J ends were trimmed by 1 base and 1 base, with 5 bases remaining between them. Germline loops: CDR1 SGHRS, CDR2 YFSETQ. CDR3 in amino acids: CASSLRGNTEAFF. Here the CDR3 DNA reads TGCGCCAGCAGCTTGCGAGGGAACACTGAAGCTTTCTTT.

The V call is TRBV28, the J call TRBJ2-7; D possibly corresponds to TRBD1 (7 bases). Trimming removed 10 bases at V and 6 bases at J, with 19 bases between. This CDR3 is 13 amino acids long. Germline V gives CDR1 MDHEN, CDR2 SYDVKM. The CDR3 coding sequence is TGTGCCACCCGACTAGGGGGCAGCGGCGAGCAGTACTTC. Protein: CATRLGGSGEQYF.

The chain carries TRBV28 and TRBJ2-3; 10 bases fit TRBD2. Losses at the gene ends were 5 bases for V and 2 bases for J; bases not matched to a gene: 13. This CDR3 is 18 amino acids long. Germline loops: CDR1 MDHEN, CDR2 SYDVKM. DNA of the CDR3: TGTGCCAGCAGTGAACTAATAGCGGGAGGCTTAATCACAGATACGCAGTATTTT. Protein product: CASSELIAGGLITDTQYF.

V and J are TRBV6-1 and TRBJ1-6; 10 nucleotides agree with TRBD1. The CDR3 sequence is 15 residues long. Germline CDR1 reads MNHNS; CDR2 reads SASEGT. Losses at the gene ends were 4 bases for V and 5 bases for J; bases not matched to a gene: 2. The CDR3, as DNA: TGTGCCAGCAGTGGAGGGACAGGGGATAATTCACCCCTCCACTTT. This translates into CASSGGTGDNSPLHF.

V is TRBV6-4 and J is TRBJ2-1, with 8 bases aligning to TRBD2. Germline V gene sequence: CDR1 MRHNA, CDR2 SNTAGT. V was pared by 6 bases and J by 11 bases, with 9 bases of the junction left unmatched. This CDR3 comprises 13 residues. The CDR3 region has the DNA TGTGCCAGCAGCCAGGGACTAGAGGGTAAGCAGTTCTTC. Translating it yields CASSQGLEGKQFF.

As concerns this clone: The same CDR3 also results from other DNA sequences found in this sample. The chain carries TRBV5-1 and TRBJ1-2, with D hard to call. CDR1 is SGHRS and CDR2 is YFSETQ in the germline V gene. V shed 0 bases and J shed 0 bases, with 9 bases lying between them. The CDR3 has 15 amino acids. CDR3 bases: TGCGCCAGCAGCTTGGCCGCAGGTGCTAACTATGGCTACACCTTC. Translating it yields CASSLAAGANYGYTF.

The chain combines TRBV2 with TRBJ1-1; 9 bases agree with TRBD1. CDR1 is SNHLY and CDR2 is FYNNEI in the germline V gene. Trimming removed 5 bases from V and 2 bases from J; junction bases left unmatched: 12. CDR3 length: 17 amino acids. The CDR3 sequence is CASSPSPGTGKNTEAFF. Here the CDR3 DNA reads TGTGCCAGCAGTCCTAGTCCCGGGACAGGGAAAAACACTGAAGCTTTCTTT. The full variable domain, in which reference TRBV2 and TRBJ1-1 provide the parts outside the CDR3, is EPEVTQTPSHQVTQMGQEVILRCVPISNHLYFYWYRQILGQKVEFLVSFYNNEISEKSEIFDDQFSVERPDGSNFTLKIRSTKLEDSAMYFCASSPSPGTGKNTEAFFGQGTRLTVV.

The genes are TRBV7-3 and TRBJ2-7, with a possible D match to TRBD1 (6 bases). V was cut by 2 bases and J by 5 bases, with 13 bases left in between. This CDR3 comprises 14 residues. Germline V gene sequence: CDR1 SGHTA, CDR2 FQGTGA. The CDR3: CASSLSGASHEQYF. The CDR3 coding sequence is TGTGCCAGCAGCTTATCAGGGGCGTCGCACGAGCAGTACTTC.

The CDR3 DNA reads TGTGCCAGCAGCCAAGTGAGCGGGGGGGGCACCGGGGAGCTGTTTTTT. It yields the protein CASSQVSGGGTGELFF. The chain employs TRBV4-2 and TRBJ2-2; TRBD2 agrees at 10 bases. The V gene's germline CDR1 is LGHNA and CDR2 YNFKEQ. Trimming at V came to 1 base and at J to 4 bases, leaving 3 bases not matched to a gene. The CDR3 spans 16 residues.

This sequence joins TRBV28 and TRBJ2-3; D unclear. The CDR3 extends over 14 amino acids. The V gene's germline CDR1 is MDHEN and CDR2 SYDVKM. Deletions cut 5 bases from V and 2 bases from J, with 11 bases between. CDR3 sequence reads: CASSADKLTDTQYF. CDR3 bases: TGTGCCAGCAGTGCCGACAAGCTCACAGATACGCAGTATTTT.

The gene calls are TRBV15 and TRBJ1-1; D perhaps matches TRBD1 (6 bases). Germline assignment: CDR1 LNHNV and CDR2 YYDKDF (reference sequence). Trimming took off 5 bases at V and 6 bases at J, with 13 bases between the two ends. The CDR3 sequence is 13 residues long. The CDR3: CATSSQHRAEAFF. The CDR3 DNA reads TGTGCCACCAGCTCCCAGCACAGGGCTGAAGCTTTCTTT.

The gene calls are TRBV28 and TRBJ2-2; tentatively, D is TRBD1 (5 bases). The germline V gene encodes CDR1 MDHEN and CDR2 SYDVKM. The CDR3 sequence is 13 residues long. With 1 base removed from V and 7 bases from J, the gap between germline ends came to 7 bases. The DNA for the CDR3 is TGTGCCAGCAGTTTATACAGGAGCGGGGAGCTGTTTTTT. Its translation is CASSLYRSGELFF. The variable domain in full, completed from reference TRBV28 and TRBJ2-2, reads DVKVTQSSRYLVKRTGEKVFLECVQDMDHENMFWYRQDPGLGLRLIYFSYDVKMKEKGDIPEGYSVSREKKERFSLILESASTNQTSMYLCASSLYRSGELFFGEGSRLTVL.

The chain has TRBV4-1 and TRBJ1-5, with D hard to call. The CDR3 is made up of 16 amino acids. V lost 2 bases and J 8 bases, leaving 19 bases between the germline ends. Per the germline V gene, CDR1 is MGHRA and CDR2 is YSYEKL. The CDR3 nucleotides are TGCGCCAGCAGCCAATCAATCGCGGGATCTTATAAGCCCCAGCATTTT. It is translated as CASSQSIAGSYKPQHF.